This TCR beta chain came from a study of T cells in Graves' hyperthyroidism and ophthalmopathy (dated by TCRdb to the late 2010s). General notes on the study: Peripheral blood was collected at initial diagnosis, before any treatment. A discovery cohort of about a hundred patients, approximately 44 with Graves' ophthalmopathy and about 58 with stable Graves' hyperthyroidism, was used to find distinguishing TCR V-J signatures. Whether ophthalmopathy could be predicted prospectively was tested in an independent validation cohort made up of 18 to 20 hyperthyroidism patients plus 17 patients who later progressed to ophthalmopathy. The roughly 100 discovery patients were randomly divided into training and test sets at a 7:3 ratio. The study also compared thyroid tissue and blood T-cell repertoires from 6 or 7 Graves' hyperthyroidism patients. Once sampling was done, hyperthyroidism patients were given methimazole at a starting dose of 30 mg daily, whereas ophthalmopathy patients were given high-dose intravenous methylprednisolone. According to the paper, TCR Vbeta CDR3 sequencing was carried out on about 140 peripheral blood samples, which came from about 45 ophthalmopathy, 80 or so hyperthyroidism and about 17 progressor patients.

This clonotype appeared many times. Its antigen specificity is not known. Base qualities are not at hand, and no much larger clone is one base apart. Ophthalmopathy patients had moderately to severely active disease, Clinical Activity Score of at least 3, NOSPECS grade of at least 4, and duration under 3 months. Exclusion was applied to patients with uncontrolled infections, other autoimmune diseases, pregnancy or lactation. Clinical symptoms, serum thyroxine and TRAb, thyroid ultrasound, and orbital computed tomography formed the basis for the diagnoses. PBMCs were separated from 10 ml of fresh peripheral blood using Ficoll-Paque density gradient centrifugation. Total RNA was extracted with Trizol reagent, and quality was checked on an Agilent 2100 Bioanalyzer. Overall study outcomes, separate from this receptor: Sample size was not statistically predetermined, and blinding of investigators to group allocation was not performed. In validation, the model predicted progression to ophthalmopathy a median of about 6 months before onset, with over 60% sensitivity and almost 75% specificity. Most expanded thyroid clonotypes (frequency above 0.001) were also detected in blood, suggesting blood repertoires may reflect thyroid immune responses. A model built on a 13 V-J signature distinguished ophthalmopathy from stable hyperthyroidism, reaching around 88% sensitivity and 81.08% specificity in cross-validation and 80%/75% in testing.

Relative to germline, V is 4 bases shorter and J is 0 bases shorter, with 13 bases between their ends. The CDR3 goes from the cysteine to the phenylalanine over 16 residues. Only the CDR3 region is kept as DNA, spanning 48 bases read in frame from base 1. As encoded in the germline V gene, CDR1 is KGHSH while CDR2 is LQKENI. Amplification of TCR beta CDR3 regions was carried out from RNA transcripts. The TCR CDR3 was subjected to a first round of RT-PCR using the HTBI primer set and the Qiagen OneStep RT-PCR kit. The libraries were constructed in a second round of multiplex PCR and then size-selected and purified. Paired-end sequencing of the libraries was performed with 100 bp reads on an Illumina HiSeq2000. Per the source publication's procedure: Raw data were processed with SOAPnuke, discarding reads with adapters, uncalled bases, mean Phred below 15, or no exact constant-primer or identifier match. High-quality paired reads were merged using COPE v1.2.5, and each unique nucleotide sequence was defined as a clonotype. MiTCR v1.1 was used to align clonotypes to the IMGT TRBV, TRBD and TRBJ reference segments. Only V-J combinations with frequency above 0.0001, covering about 99% of repertoires, were analysed. The TCS score was defined as F50 (clonal expansion) divided by E x V (chaos), with BLOSUM62-based TCRdist calculated between CDR3 peptides within each V-J. Welch's t-statistics and random forest reduced fewer than 550 V-J features to about 13, which were used in a naive Bayes classifier (R e1071). TCRdb itself trimmed the public reads at Q25 with fastp, ran MiXCR and retained productive beta chains. Each CDR3 protein appears once, grouped with its most common genes and DNA. TCRdb, not the authors, supplied the V and J calls. The sample profile shows 250,000 or so distinct CDR3 sequences; about 17% of them were found once. The ten largest clones take up under 35% of the sample.

This chain joins TRBV18 to TRBJ2-1; a weak D assignment points to TRBD1 (6 bases agree). The sequencing input was blood. This sequence originates from a woman aged 18-29 years with Graves' ophthalmopathy. The CDR3 sequence is CASSQDSLSSYNEQFF. The DNA is TGTGCCAGCTCACAGGACAGCCTTAGCTCCTACAATGAGCAGTTCTTC.